A single sample is the source of the 16 T cell receptor beta chains below, sequenced in a study of shared clonotypes between healthy human individuals. Naive CD8 cells comprised CD45RO-negative, CCR7-positively selected cells, excluding terminally differentiated effector memory CD45RA+ cells. Produced via immunoSEQ multiplex PCR; TCRdb's table is partial and in-frame only. Of 450,000 to 700,000 clones listed, over 95% are singletons. The sequencing sample was made of naive CD8+ T cells sorted from blood. Every receptor here comes from a woman aged 25 to 39 in good health.

This clone has a handful of counts. CDR3 residues: CASRTYEQYF. The CDR3 nucleotides read TGTGCCAGCAGAACGTACGAGCAGTACTTC. The chain joins TRBV2 to TRBJ2-7; D is unresolved. V lost 6 bases, J lost 4 bases, and 4 bases lay in between. The CDR3 sequence is 10 residues long. The germline V gene encodes CDR1 SNHLY and CDR2 FYNNEI.

This chain uses TRBV13 with TRBJ2-7; D is perhaps TRBD1 or TRBD2 (5 bases each). The germline V gene has CDR1 PRHDT and CDR2 FYEKMQ (reference sequence). The V end lost 3 bases, the J end lost 3 bases, and 12 bases lay between the germline ends. The CDR3 runs to 14 residues. CDR3 amino acids: CASSLGERVYEQYF. The CDR3 region has the DNA TGTGCCAGCAGCTTGGGGGAGAGAGTCTACGAGCAGTACTTC.

DNA for the CDR3: TGTGCCAGCAGCTTAGCCAGACAAGAGACCCAGTACTTC. Translated, it gives CASSLARQETQYF. The chain has TRBV7-7 and TRBJ2-5, with D hard to call. The CDR3 length is 13 residues. V was shortened by 0 bases and J by 2 bases, with 4 bases between the two germline ends. The germline V gene has CDR1 SSHAT and CDR2 FNYEAQ (reference sequence).

Points on this clone: This sample includes further DNA sequences coding for the same CDR3. The chain employs TRBV27 and TRBJ2-2; D tentatively reads TRBD1 or TRBD2 (5 bases each). From germline, CDR1 is MNHEY and CDR2 SMNVEV (reference sequence). The V end was cut by 3 bases, the J end by 5 bases, with 7 bases between. CDR3 length equals 13 residues. This CDR3 is CASSFGGTGELFF. The DNA of the CDR3 is TGTGCCAGCAGTTTTGGGGGTACCGGGGAGCTGTTTTTT.

The chain combines TRBV4-1 with TRBJ2-7, with D perhaps matching TRBD2 (5 bases). Per germline, CDR1 MGHRA and CDR2 YSYEKL. This CDR3 region has 13 residues. V lost 4 bases and J lost 5, with 12 bases in between. Written as DNA, the CDR3 is TGCGCCAGCAGCCCACCTCTGGGAGACGAGCAGTACTTC. Protein sequence: CASSPPLGDEQYF.

The chain has TRBV19 and TRBJ1-1, with TRBD1 identical over 8 bases. This CDR3 is 15 amino acids long. CDR1 LNHDA and CDR2 SQIVND come from the germline V gene (reference sequence). V lost 8 bases, J lost 11 bases, and 19 bases stayed unmatched. This CDR3 is CASATDREGFAGAFF. The CDR3 nucleotides read TGTGCCAGTGCAACGGACAGGGAAGGGTTCGCCGGGGCTTTCTTT.

This sequence joins TRBV5-8 and TRBJ2-7; the D is unclear. The V end lost 3 bases, the J end lost 2 bases, and 0 bases lay between the germline ends. Germline loops: CDR1 SGHTS, CDR2 YDEGEE. The CDR3 consists of 10 residues. The CDR3 DNA sequence: TGTGCCAGCAGCTCCTACGAGCAGTACTTC. As protein: CASSSYEQYF.

This clone appeared a single time. This rearrangement joins TRBV4-2 to TRBJ2-7; 10 nucleotides align to TRBD2. This CDR3 region has 14 residues. J was trimmed by 3 bases and V by 2 bases; bases with no gene match: 1. CDR1 is LGHNA, CDR2 YNFKEQ, per germline. The CDR3 reads CASSQKREGYEQYF. The CDR3 DNA sequence: TGTGCCAGCAGCCAAAAGCGGGAGGGCTACGAGCAGTACTTC.

The V and J genes are TRBV9 and TRBJ2-5; tentatively, D is TRBD1 (5 bases). Germline CDR1 reads SGDLS; CDR2 reads YYNGEE. V was shortened by 4 bases and J by 5 bases, with 21 bases between the two germline ends. The CDR3 spans 16 residues. The CDR3: CASSPREGRDHETQYF. The CDR3 DNA follows: TGTGCCAGCAGCCCTCGCGAAGGCAGGGATCATGAGACCCAGTACTTC.

CDR3 nucleotide sequence: TGTGCCAGTAATACGGACAGATCGAACACTGAAGCTTTCTTT. Translating it yields CASNTDRSNTEAFF. The genes are TRBV19 and TRBJ1-1, with a tentative D call TRBD1 (6 bases). The CDR3 loop spans 14 amino acids. Germline CDR1 and CDR2: LNHDA and SQIVND (reference sequence). V gave up 7 bases and J gave up 1 base, with 13 bases separating them.

The rearrangement uses TRBV19 and TRBJ2-7, with D perhaps TRBD2 (6 bases). Trimming stripped 0 bases from V and 5 bases from J, with 14 bases between. Germline CDR1 LNHDA, CDR2 SQIVND (reference sequence). The CDR3 loop spans 15 amino acids. Here the CDR3 reads CASSIDPAGPDEQYF. For the CDR3, the DNA is TGTGCCAGTAGTATAGATCCGGCGGGACCGGACGAGCAGTACTTC.

The V gene is TRBV5-1, the J gene TRBJ2-1; unclear D gene. The CDR3 spans 11 residues. V was cut by 3 bases and J by 7 bases, with 5 bases left in between. Germline CDR1 SGHRS, CDR2 YFSETQ. The CDR3 loop reads CASSSPNEQFF. The CDR3 DNA reads as TGCGCCAGCAGCTCCCCGAATGAGCAGTTCTTC.

The count of this clone is one. V usage is TRBV29-1 and J usage is TRBJ2-5; D call uncertain. The J call may be in error: the DNA end matches TRBJ2-7 better. This CDR3 region has 13 residues. The germline gives CDR1 SQVTM, CDR2 ANQGSEA. The CDR3 region is CSASGASSYEQYF. CDR3 nucleotide sequence: TGCAGCGCCTCAGGTGCCTCCTCCTACGAGCAGTACTTC.

This clone was seen a single time. This rearrangement joins TRBV7-9 to TRBJ1-1; the match to TRBD1 covers 9 bases. CDR3 length: 16 amino acids. V lost 5 bases to trimming and J lost 7 bases; unmatched junction nucleotides: 14. Looked up from germline, CDR1 is SEHNR and CDR2 is FQNEAQ (reference sequence). CDR3 in amino acids: CASSTSGQGRISEAFF. The DNA for the CDR3 is TGTGCCAGCAGCACCTCGGGACAGGGTCGTATCAGTGAAGCTTTCTTT.

The chain carries TRBV13 and TRBJ1-1, with D uncertain. The CDR3 has 15 amino acids. The V gene lost 1 base and the J gene lost 3 bases, with 12 bases spanning the gap. Germline loops: CDR1 PRHDT, CDR2 FYEKMQ (reference sequence). The CDR3 sequence: CASSLEAGRYTEAFF. The CDR3 DNA reads TGTGCCAGCAGCTTAGAGGCAGGCCGTTACACTGAAGCTTTCTTT.

The chain carries TRBV4-2 and TRBJ2-1; no definite D call. The V end lost 0 bases, the J end lost 7 bases, and 16 bases lay between the germline ends. The CDR3 extends over 16 amino acids. Germline V gene data show CDR1 as LGHNA and CDR2 as YNFKEQ. For the CDR3, the DNA is TGTGCCAGCAGCCAAGAAAGGCATCCCCCCTCGAATGAGCAGTTCTTC. Protein: CASSQERHPPSNEQFF.